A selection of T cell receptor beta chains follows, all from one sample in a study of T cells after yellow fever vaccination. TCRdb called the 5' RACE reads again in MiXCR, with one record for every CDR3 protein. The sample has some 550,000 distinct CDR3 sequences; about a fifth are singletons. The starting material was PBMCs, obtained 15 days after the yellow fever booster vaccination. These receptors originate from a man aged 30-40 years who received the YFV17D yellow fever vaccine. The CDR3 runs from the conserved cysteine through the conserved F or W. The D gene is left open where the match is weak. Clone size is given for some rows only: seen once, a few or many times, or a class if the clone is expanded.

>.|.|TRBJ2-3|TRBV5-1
TGCGCCAGCAGCTTCCAACGGGAGACCAAGGCAGATACGCAGTATTTT
CASSFQRETKADTQYF
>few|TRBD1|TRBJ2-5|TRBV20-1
TGCAGTGCTAGGAACAGGGGTGAGCTTGAGACCCAGTACTTC
CSARNRGELETQYF
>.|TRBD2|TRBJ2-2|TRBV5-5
TGTGCCAGCAGCCCCGGGCTAGCGGGAGTCGCCGGGGAGCTGTTTTTT
CASSPGLAGVAGELFF
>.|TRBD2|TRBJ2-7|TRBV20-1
TGCAGTGTTACGCCGAGACTAGCGTCCTACGAGCAGTACTTC
CSVTPRLASYEQYF
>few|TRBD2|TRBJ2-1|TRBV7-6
TGTGCCAGCAGCTTAGTTATTGACGGCGGGAGTCGGAGTAATGAGCAGTTCTTC
CASSLVIDGGSRSNEQFF
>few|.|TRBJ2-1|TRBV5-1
TGCGCCAGCAGCCTCGACGGGGCTTCCTACAATGAGCAGTTCTTC
CASSLDGASYNEQFF
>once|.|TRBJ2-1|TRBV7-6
TGTGCCAGCAGCGCCCCCCGTTCTGTTGGTGAGCAGTTCTTC
CASSAPRSVGEQFF
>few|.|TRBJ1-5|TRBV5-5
TGTGCCAGCAGCGGGGCCGGGGGGAATCAGCCCCAGCATTTT
CASSGAGGNQPQHF
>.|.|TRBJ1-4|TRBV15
TGTGCCACCAGCAGGGGGTTGAGTGAAAAACTGTTTTTT
CATSRGLSEKLFF
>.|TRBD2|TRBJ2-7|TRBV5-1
TGCGCCAGCAGCGGAGGGACTAGCGGGAGGCTCCACGAGCAGTACTTC
CASSGGTSGRLHEQYF
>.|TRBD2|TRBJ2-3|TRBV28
TGTGCCAGCAGTTTTGGGGCTAGCGGGGGACCCCGGGATACGCAGTATTTT
CASSFGASGGPRDTQYF
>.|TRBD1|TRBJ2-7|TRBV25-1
TGTGCCAGCGGACAGGGGTGGCACGAGCAGTACTTC
CASGQGWHEQYF
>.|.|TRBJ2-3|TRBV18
TGTGCCAGCTCACCAAGTCGGGCGGAACAGCAGTATTTT
CASSPSRAEQQYF
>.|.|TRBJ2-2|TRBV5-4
TGTGCCAGCATCAAAAACACCGGGGAGCTGTTTTTT
CASIKNTGELFF
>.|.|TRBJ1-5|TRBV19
TGTGCCAGTAGAACAGGGAATAGCAATCAGCCCCAGCATTTT
CASRTGNSNQPQHF
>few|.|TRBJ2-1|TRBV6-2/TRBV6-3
TGTGCCAGCAGTTACCTAACTAGCAACGATGAGCAGTTCTTC
CASSYLTSNDEQFF
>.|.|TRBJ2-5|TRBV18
TGTGCCAGCTCACCACCGGCAGCGGCGGAGACCCAGTACTTC
CASSPPAAAETQYF
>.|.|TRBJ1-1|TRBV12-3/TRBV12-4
TGTGCCAGCAGTTTAGCCTGGGGAGTGCCCACTGAAGCTTTCTTT
CASSLAWGVPTEAFF
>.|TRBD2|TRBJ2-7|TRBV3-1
TGTGCCAGCAGCCCCACCGCGGGAGTGAGGGAGCAGTACTTC
CASSPTAGVREQYF
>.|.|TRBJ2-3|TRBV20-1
TGCAGTGCTAGAGATTGGCAGGGAAGTGCAACAGATACGCAGTATTTT
CSARDWQGSATDTQYF
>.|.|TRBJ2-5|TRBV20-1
TGCAGTGAAAAAAACAGGTTCCAAGAGACCCAGTACTTC
CSEKNRFQETQYF
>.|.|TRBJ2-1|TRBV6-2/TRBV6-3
TGTGCCAGCACCGTGGGCCCCGGCAATGAGCAGTTCTTC
CASTVGPGNEQFF
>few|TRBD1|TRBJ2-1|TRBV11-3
TGTGCCAGCAGCCCCCGGGACAGAAATGAGCAGTTCTTC
CASSPRDRNEQFF
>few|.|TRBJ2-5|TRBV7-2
TGTGCCAGCAGCCTGAACCCTACACTGGCGGAGACCCAGTACTTC
CASSLNPTLAETQYF
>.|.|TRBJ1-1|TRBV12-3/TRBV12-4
TGTGCCAGCAGTCCGACCCGGAGGGTAAACACTGAAGCTTTCTTT
CASSPTRRVNTEAFF
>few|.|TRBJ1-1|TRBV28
TGTGCCAGCAGTTTATCTCCCGGAGTCACTGAAGCTTTCTTT
CASSLSPGVTEAFF
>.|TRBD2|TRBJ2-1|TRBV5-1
TGCGCCAGCAGCTCCACTAGCGGAGGCTATGAGCAGTTCTTC
CASSSTSGGYEQFF
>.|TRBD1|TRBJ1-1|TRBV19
TGTGCCAGTAGACAACAGGGGTCCGGGAACACTGAAGCTTTCTTT
CASRQQGSGNTEAFF
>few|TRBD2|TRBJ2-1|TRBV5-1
TGCGCCAGCAGCTTCGGACTAGCGGGAGGTCATGAGCAGTTCTTC
CASSFGLAGGHEQFF
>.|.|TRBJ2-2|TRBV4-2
TGTGCCAGCAGGACTTTAGCAGTTGTCACCGGGGAGCTGTTTTTT
CASRTLAVVTGELFF
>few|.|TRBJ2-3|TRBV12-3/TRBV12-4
TGTGCCAGCAGATCGAGAGGGCAGCTGAGCACAGATACGCAGTATTTT
CASRSRGQLSTDTQYF
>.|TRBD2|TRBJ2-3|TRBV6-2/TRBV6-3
TGTGCCAGCAGACCAGGACTAGCGGGAGGGCCCGAGCGCGCAGATACGCAGTATTTT
CASRPGLAGGPERADTQYF
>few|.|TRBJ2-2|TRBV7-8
TGTGCCAGCAGCCCCAGGGGGAGGGTCACCGGGGAGCTGTTTTTT
CASSPRGRVTGELFF
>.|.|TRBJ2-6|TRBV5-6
TGTGCCAGCAGCTTCACGACTGGGGCCAACGTCCTGACTTTC
CASSFTTGANVLTF
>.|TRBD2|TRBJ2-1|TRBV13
TGTGCCAGGAGCTCCGAGCGGGGCTACAATGAGCAGTTCTTC
CARSSERGYNEQFF
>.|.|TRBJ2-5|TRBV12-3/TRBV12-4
TGTGCCAGCAGTTGGTCCGCGGCGGGCCAAGAGACCCAGTACTTC
CASSWSAAGQETQYF
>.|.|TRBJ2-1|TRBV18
TGTGCCAGCTCCCCCCCCAGCGGGCTCTACAATGAGCAGTTCTTC
CASSPPSGLYNEQFF
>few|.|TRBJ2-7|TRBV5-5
TGTGCCAGCAGCCCGGATTTGGGTTCTGACGAGCAGTACTTC
CASSPDLGSDEQYF
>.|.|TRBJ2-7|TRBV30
TGTGCCTGGAGCCGCGGGACAGCTAACTCCTACGAGCAGTACTTC
CAWSRGTANSYEQYF
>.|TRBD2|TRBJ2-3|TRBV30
TGTGCCTGGAGTAGCGGGGGGACGGATACGCAGTATTTT
CAWSSGGTDTQYF
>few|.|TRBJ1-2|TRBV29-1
TGCAGCGTTGAAGAACGGCAGCCCTCTGGCTACACCTTC
CSVEERQPSGYTF
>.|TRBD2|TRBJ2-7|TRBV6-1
TGTGCCAGCAGCAACCTAGCGGCTAGCTCCTACGAGCAGTACTTC
CASSNLAASSYEQYF
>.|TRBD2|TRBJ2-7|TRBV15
TGTGCCACCAGCAGAGATTGGCTAGCGGATAGCTACGAGCAGTACTTC
CATSRDWLADSYEQYF
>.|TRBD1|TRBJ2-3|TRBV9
TGTGCCAGCAGCGTTACCGGGACAGGGGTTGTGGATACGCAGTATTTT
CASSVTGTGVVDTQYF